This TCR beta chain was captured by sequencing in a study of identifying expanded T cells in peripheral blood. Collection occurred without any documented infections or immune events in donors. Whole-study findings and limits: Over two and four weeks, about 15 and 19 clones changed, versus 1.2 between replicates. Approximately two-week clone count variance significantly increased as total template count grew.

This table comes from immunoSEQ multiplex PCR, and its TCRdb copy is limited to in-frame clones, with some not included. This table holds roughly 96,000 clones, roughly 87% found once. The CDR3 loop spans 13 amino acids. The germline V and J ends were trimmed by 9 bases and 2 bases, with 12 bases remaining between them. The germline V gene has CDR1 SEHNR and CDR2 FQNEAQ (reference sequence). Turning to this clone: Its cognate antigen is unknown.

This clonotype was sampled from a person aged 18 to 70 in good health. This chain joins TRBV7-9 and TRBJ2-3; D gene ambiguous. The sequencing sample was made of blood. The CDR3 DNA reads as TGTGCCAGTCGGACCATCCCCACAGATACGCAGTATTTT. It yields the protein CASRTIPTDTQYF.